This is a list of T cell receptor beta chains from one sample in a study of T-cell reconstitution after alpha-beta-depleted transplantation in children. One entry per CDR3 protein results from TCRdb running MiXCR on the PCR reads. The data contain more than 200,000 distinct CDR3 sequences, 7.5% to 10% of them singletons. The material was PBMCs from the stem cell graft donor, obtained from the stem cell graft. The receptors were sampled from a human donor who donated a stem cell graft to a child with SCID. The CDR3 runs from the conserved cysteine through the conserved F or W. A D gene is named only where the DNA matches it firmly. The listing skips clone size in some rows; elsewhere it reads once, few, many or a size class.

J: TRBJ1-1; D: .; V: TRBV5-1; size: many; CDR3: CASSLGRENTEAFF; DNA: TGCGCCAGCAGCTTGGGGCGGGAGAACACTGAAGCTTTCTTT
J: TRBJ1-2; D: TRBD1; V: TRBV19; size: many; CDR3: CASSDERTGSYGYTF; DNA: TGTGCCAGTAGCGACGAAAGGACAGGCTCGTATGGCTACACCTTC
J: TRBJ2-5; D: .; V: TRBV7-2; size: many; CDR3: CASSLRLRGQETQYF; DNA: TGTGCCAGCAGCCTCCGTCTTAGGGGGCAAGAGACCCAGTACTTC
J: TRBJ1-6; D: .; V: TRBV19; size: many; CDR3: CASSIGDSPLHF; DNA: TGTGCCAGTAGTATCGGGGATTCACCCCTCCACTTT
J: TRBJ2-4; D: .; V: TRBV18; size: .; CDR3: CASSPPRGGIQYF; DNA: TGTGCCAGCTCACCACCCAGGGGTGGCATTCAGTACTTC
J: TRBJ2-1; D: .; V: TRBV7-9; size: .; CDR3: CASSVTPSGVSYNEQFF; DNA: TGTGCCAGCAGCGTCACCCCCAGCGGCGTCTCCTACAATGAGCAGTTCTTC
J: TRBJ1-6; D: .; V: TRBV5-1; size: many; CDR3: CASSLGGKEYNSPLHF; DNA: TGCGCCAGCAGCTTGGGGGGGAAGGAATATAATTCACCCCTCCACTTT
J: TRBJ2-5; D: .; V: TRBV5-1; size: many; CDR3: CASSIGGEQETQYF; DNA: TGCGCCAGCAGCATCGGAGGGGAGCAAGAGACCCAGTACTTC
J: TRBJ1-4; D: .; V: TRBV12-3/TRBV12-4; size: few; CDR3: CASSSRQTATNEKLFF; DNA: TGTGCCAGCAGTTCCCGACAGACGGCAACTAATGAAAAACTGTTTTTT
J: TRBJ2-2; D: TRBD2; V: TRBV5-1; size: many; CDR3: CASSTGLAKTPGGTGELFF; DNA: TGCGCCAGCAGCACGGGACTAGCGAAAACTCCCGGGGGCACCGGGGAGCTGTTTTTT
J: TRBJ2-7; D: TRBD1; V: TRBV9; size: many; CDR3: CASSSRDRVDEQYF; DNA: TGTGCCAGCAGCTCTCGGGACAGGGTGGACGAGCAGTACTTC
J: TRBJ2-6; D: TRBD1; V: TRBV7-8; size: .; CDR3: CASRHRTGDSGANVLTF; DNA: TGTGCCAGCAGGCATAGGACAGGGGACTCTGGGGCCAACGTCCTGACTTTC
J: TRBJ1-1; D: .; V: TRBV27; size: few; CDR3: CASSLSWSEDTEAFF; DNA: TGTGCCAGCAGTTTATCGTGGTCGGAGGACACTGAAGCTTTCTTT
J: TRBJ1-1; D: TRBD1; V: TRBV29-1; size: many; CDR3: CSVLQGTAEAFF; DNA: TGCAGCGTCCTACAGGGGACTGCTGAAGCTTTCTTT